This TCR beta chain was observed in a study of kidney transplant recipient with SARS-CoV-2 infection. Germline V lookup: CDR1 SGHDT, CDR2 YYEEEE. Trimming removed 7 bases from V and 4 bases from J, with 23 bases in between. The CDR3 length is 16 residues. TCRdb re-called the reads through MiXCR, storing one row per CDR3 protein. The sample lists 200,000 to 300,000 distinct CDR3 sequences; around 26% were seen once. For this clonotype: Since a much larger clone is just one base distant, this may be a read error.

The receptor comes from a male patient in his 30s who had COVID-19 and was a kidney transplant recipient. The graft donor may have contributed some T cells. This sample comprised a blood sample, obtained at baseline and around day 120 from a kidney transplant recipient. The chain recombines TRBV5-6 with TRBJ1-2; D call uncertain. CDR3 sequence (DNA): TGTGCCAGCCAGCGGTACAATAGTCGAAAGGCCTATGGCTACACCTTC. Encoded protein: CASQRYNSRKAYGYTF. Full variable domain (missing parts from reference TRBV5-6 and TRBJ1-2): DAGVTQSPTHLIKTRGQQVTLRCSPKSGHDTVSWYQQALGQGPQFIFQYYEEEERQRGNFPDRFSGHQFPNYSSELNVNALLLGDSALYLCASQRYNSRKAYGYTFGSGTRLTVV.